This entry describes one T cell receptor beta chain. Its target is not known. The CDR3 covers 15 residues. Trimming cost V 5 bases and J 2 bases, with 10 bases left between them. Germline V CDR1 and CDR2: SGHVS, FQNEAQ. These data belong to a study of OX40 agonist ivuxolimab in advanced cancers. Overall study: The dose of intravenous ivuxolimab that patients received every 2 weeks ranged from 0.01 to 10 mg/kg. Study-wide results and caveats: Antigen specificity of clonally expanded peripheral T cells was not established.

TCRdb keeps only in-frame clones here, not all; method: immunoSEQ multiplex PCR. The table has fewer than 60,000 clones, about nine tenths seen once. The sequence was collected from an adult with an advanced solid tumor such as melanoma, head and neck, liver or kidney cancer. This chain joins TRBV7-8 and TRBJ2-6, with D tentatively TRBD1 (6 bases). Sequencing was performed on CD4+ or CD8+ T cells sorted from blood, taken in a trial of the OX40 agonist ivuxolimab. This chain's CDR3 is CASSPGAPGANVLTF. The CDR3 DNA reads as TGTGCCAGCAGCCCAGGGGCTCCTGGGGCCAACGTCCTGACTTTC.